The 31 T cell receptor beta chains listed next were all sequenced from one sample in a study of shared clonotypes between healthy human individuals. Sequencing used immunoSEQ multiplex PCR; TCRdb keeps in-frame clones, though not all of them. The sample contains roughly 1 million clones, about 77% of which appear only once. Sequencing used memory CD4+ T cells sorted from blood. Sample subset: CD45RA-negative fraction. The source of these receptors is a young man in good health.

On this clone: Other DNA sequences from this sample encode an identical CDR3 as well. This CDR3 is CASSLAGATDTQYF. The DNA of the CDR3 is TGCGCCAGCAGCTTGGCCGGGGCCACAGATACGCAGTATTTT. The V and J genes are TRBV5-1 and TRBJ2-3, with D perhaps matching TRBD1 or TRBD2 (5 bases each). Trimming cost V 0 bases and J 2 bases, with 7 bases left between them. The CDR3 loop spans 14 amino acids. The germline V gene has CDR1 SGHRS and CDR2 YFSETQ.

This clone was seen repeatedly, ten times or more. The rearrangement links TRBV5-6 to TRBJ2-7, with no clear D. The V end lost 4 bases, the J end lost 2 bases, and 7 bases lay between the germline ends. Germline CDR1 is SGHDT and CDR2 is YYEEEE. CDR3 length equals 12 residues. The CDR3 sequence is CASSKATYEQYF. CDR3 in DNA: TGTGCCAGCAGCAAGGCAACCTACGAGCAGTACTTC.

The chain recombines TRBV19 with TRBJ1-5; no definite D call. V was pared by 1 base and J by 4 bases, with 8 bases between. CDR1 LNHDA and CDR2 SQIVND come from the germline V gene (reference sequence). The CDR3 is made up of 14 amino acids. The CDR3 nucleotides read TGTGCCAGTAGTATAGGATTTGATAATCAGCCCCAGCATTTT. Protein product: CASSIGFDNQPQHF.

The CDR3 here is CASSRLGVYEQYF. In DNA form, the CDR3 reads TGTGCCAGCAGCCGCCTAGGCGTTTACGAGCAGTACTTC. The chain combines TRBV7-2 with TRBJ2-7; unclear D gene. Trimming took off 5 bases at V and 4 bases at J, with 12 bases between the two ends. This CDR3 contains 13 residues. Germline V gene data show CDR1 as SGHTA and CDR2 as FQGNSA.

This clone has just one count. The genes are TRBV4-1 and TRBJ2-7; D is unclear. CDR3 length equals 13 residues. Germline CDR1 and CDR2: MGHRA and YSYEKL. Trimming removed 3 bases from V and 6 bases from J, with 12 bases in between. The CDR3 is CASSQAGLVEQYF. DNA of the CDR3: TGCGCCAGCAGCCAGGCTGGTCTAGTCGAGCAGTACTTC.

CDR3 in amino acids: CAWTRPGTLATNEQFF. The CDR3, as DNA: TGTGCCTGGACCAGACCCGGAACCCTGGCCACAAATGAGCAGTTCTTC. The J gene is TRBJ2-1, the V gene TRBV30, with unresolved D. V lost 4 bases, J lost 7 bases, and 23 bases lay in between. The germline V gene encodes CDR1 GTSNPN and CDR2 SVGIG (reference sequence). The CDR3 totals 16 residues.

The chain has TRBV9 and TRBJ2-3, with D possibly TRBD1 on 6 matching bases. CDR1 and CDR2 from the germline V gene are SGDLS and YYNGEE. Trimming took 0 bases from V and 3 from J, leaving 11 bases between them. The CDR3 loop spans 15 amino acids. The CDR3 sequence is CASSVEQGRTDTQYF. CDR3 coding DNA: TGTGCCAGCAGCGTAGAGCAGGGGCGTACAGATACGCAGTATTTT.

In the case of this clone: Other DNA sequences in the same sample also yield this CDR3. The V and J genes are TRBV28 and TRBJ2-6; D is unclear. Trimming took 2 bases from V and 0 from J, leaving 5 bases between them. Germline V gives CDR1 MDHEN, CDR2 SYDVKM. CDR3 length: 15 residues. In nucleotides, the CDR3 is TGTGCCAGCAGTTTAGTGAGCTCTGGGGCCAACGTCCTGACTTTC. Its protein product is CASSLVSSGANVLTF.

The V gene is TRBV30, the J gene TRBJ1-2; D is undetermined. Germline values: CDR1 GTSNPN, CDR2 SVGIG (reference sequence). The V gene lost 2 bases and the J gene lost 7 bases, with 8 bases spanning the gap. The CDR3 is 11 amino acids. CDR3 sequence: CAWSLSIGYTF. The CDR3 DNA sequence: TGTGCCTGGAGTCTCTCTATTGGCTACACCTTC. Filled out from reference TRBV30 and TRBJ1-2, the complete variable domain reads SQTIHQWPATLVQPVGSPLSLECTVEGTSNPNLYWYRQAAGRGLQLLFYSVGIGQISSEVPQNLSASRPQDRQFILSSKKLLLSDSGFYLCAWSLSIGYTFGSGTRLTVV.

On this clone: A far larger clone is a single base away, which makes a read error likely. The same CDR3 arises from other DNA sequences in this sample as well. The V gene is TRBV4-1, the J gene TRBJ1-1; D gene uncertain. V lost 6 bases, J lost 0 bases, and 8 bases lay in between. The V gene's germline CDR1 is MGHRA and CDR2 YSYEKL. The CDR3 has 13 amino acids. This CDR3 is CASSRTVNTEAFF. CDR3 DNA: TGCGCCAGCAGTCGGACGGTGAACACTGAAGCTTTCTTT.

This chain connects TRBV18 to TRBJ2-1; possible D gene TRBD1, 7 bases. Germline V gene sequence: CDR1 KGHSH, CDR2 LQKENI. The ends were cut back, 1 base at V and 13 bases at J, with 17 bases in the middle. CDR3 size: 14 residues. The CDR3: CASSPLPGQGGQFF. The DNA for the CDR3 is TGTGCCAGCTCACCACTTCCGGGCCAGGGGGGACAGTTCTTC.

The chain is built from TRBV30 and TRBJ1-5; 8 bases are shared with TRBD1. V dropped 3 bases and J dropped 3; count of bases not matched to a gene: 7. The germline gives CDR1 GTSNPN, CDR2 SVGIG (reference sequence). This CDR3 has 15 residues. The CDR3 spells CAWRAGTGTNQPQHF. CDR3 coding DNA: TGTGCCTGGAGGGCGGGGACAGGCACCAATCAGCCCCAGCATTTT.

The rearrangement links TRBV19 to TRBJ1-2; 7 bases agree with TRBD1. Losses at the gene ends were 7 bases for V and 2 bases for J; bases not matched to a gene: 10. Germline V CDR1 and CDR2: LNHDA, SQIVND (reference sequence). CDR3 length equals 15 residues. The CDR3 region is CASINGPTGNYGYTF. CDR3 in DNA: TGTGCCAGTATCAATGGCCCGACAGGGAACTATGGCTACACCTTC.

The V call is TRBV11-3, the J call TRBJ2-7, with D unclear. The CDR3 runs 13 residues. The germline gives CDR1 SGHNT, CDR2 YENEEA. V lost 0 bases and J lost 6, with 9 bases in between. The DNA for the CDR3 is TGTGCCAGCAGCTTAGAAGGAAGCAGCGAGCAGTACTTC. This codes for CASSLEGSSEQYF.

CDR3 sequence (DNA): TGTGCCAGCAGCCCCCTCCACGAGCAGTACTTC. Its translation is CASSPLHEQYF. The chain has TRBV7-2 and TRBJ2-7; D remains unclear. CDR1 and CDR2 (germline): SGHTA, FQGNSA. With 5 bases removed from V and 5 bases from J, the gap between germline ends came to 7 bases. The CDR3 is 11 residues long.

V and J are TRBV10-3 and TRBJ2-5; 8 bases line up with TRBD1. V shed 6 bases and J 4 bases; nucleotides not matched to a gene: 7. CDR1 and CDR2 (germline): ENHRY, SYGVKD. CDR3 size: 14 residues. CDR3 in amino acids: CAIRDRVVGETQYF. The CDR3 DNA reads TGTGCCATCAGGGACAGGGTGGTCGGAGAGACCCAGTACTTC.

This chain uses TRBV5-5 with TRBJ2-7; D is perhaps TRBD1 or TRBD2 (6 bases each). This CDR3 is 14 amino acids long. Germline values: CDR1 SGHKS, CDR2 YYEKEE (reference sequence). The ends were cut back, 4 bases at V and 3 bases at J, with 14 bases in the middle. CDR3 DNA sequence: TGTGCCAGCAGCCCTCGGGGGCAGGACTACGAGCAGTACTTC. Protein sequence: CASSPRGQDYEQYF. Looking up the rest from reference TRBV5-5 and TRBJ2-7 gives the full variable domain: DAGVTQSPTHLIKTRGQQVTLRCSPISGHKSVSWYQQVLGQGPQFIFQYYEKEERGRGNFPDRFSARQFPNYSSELNVNALLLGDSALYLCASSPRGQDYEQYFGPGTRLTVT.

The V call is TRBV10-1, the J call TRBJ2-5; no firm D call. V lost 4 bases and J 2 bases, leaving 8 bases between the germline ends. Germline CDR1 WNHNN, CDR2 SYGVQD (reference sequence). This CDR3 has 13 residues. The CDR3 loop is CASSGGLQETQYF. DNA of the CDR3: TGCGCCAGCAGTGGAGGATTACAAGAGACCCAGTACTTC.

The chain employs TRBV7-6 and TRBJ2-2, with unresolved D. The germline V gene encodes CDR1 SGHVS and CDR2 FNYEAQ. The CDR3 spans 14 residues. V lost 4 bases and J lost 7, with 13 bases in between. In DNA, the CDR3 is TGTGCCAGCAGCTCCCGACTGCAATACGGGGAGCTGTTTTTT. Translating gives CASSSRLQYGELFF.

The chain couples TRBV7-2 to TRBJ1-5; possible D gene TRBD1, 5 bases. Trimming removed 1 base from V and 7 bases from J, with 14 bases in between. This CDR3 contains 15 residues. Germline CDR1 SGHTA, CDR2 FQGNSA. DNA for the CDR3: TGTGCCAGCAGCTTAGTGGCAGGGTCGTTACAGCCCCAGCATTTT. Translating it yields CASSLVAGSLQPQHF.

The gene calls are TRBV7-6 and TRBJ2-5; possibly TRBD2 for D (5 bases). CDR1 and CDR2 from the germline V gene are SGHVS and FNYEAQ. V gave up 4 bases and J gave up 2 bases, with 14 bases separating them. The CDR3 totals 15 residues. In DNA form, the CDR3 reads TGTGCCAGCAGCTCCACTGGACTTTATCAAGAGACCCAGTACTTC. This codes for CASSSTGLYQETQYF.

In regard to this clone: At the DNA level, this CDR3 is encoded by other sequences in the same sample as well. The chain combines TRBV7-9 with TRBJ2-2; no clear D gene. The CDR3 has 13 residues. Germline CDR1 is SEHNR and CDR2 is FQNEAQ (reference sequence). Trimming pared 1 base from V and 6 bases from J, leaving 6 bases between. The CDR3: CASSLVGAGELFF. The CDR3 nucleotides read TGTGCCAGCAGCTTAGTTGGGGCCGGGGAGCTGTTTTTT.

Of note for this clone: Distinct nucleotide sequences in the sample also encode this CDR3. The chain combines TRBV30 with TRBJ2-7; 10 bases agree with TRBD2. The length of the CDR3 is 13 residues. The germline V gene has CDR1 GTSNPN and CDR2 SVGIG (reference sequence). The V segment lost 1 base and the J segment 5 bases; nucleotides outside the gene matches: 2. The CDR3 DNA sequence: TGTGCCTGGAGTGGGCTAGCGGGAGACGAGCAGTACTTC. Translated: CAWSGLAGDEQYF.

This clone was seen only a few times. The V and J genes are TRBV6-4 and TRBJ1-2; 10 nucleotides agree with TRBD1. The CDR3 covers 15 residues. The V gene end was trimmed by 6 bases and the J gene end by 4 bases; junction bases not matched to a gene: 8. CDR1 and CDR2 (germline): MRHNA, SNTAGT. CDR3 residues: CASSPGQGQGYGYTF. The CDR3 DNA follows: TGTGCCAGCAGCCCGGGACAGGGGCAGGGCTATGGCTACACCTTC.

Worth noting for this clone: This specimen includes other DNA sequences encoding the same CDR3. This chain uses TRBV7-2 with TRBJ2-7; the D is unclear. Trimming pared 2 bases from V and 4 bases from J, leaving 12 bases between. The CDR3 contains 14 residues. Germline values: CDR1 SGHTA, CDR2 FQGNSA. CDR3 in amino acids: CASSLNRVSYEQYF. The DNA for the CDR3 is TGTGCCAGCAGCTTAAATAGGGTCTCATACGAGCAGTACTTC.

The CDR3 DNA is TGCGCCAGCAGCTCCCTAAACAAGGCAGATACGCAGTATTTT. Translated, it gives CASSSLNKADTQYF. The chain couples TRBV5-1 to TRBJ2-3, with D uncertain. The CDR3 sequence is 14 residues long. The germline V and J ends were trimmed by 3 bases and 4 bases, with 12 bases remaining between them. CDR1 and CDR2 from the germline V gene are SGHRS and YFSETQ.

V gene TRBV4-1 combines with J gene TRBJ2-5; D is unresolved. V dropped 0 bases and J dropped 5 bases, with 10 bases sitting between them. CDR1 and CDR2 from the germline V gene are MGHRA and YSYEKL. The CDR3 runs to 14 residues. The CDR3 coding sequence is TGCGCCAGCAGCCAAGATCCCTTGGGGGAGACCCAGTACTTC. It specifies CASSQDPLGETQYF.

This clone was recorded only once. The CDR3: CASSADRGSSPLHF. CDR3 coding DNA: TGTGCCAGCAGCGCCGACAGGGGATCCTCACCCCTCCACTTT. The gene calls are TRBV9 and TRBJ1-6; the match to TRBD1 covers 8 bases. V lost 3 bases to trimming and J lost 10 bases; unmatched junction nucleotides: 6. This CDR3 comprises 14 residues. Germline values: CDR1 SGDLS, CDR2 YYNGEE.

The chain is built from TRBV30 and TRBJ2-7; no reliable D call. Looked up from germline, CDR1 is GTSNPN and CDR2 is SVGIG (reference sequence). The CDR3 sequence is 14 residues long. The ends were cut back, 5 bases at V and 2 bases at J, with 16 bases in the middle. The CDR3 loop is CAWEDPGWTYEQYF. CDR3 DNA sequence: TGTGCCTGGGAGGATCCCGGGTGGACCTACGAGCAGTACTTC. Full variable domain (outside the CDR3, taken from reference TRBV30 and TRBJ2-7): SQTIHQWPATLVQPVGSPLSLECTVEGTSNPNLYWYRQAAGRGLQLLFYSVGIGQISSEVPQNLSASRPQDRQFILSSKKLLLSDSGFYLCAWEDPGWTYEQYFGPGTRLTVT.

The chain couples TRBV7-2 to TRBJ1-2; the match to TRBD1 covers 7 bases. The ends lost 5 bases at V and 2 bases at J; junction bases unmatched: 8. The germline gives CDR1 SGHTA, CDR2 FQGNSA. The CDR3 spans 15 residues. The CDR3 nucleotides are TGTGCCAGCAGCCCAAACCCGACAGGGAACTATGGCTACACCTTC. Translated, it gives CASSPNPTGNYGYTF.

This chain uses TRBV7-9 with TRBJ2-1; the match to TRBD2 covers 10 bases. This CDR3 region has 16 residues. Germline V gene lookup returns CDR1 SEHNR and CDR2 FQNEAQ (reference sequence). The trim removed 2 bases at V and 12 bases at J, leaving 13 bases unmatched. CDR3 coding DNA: TGTGCCAGCAGCTTATTGGGGGGACTAGCGAGTCGGGCGCAGTTCTTC. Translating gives CASSLLGGLASRAQFF.